Presented here are 16 T cell receptor beta chains from one specimen sequenced in a study of STAT3 mutations in large granular lymphocyte leukemia. Broader study findings: Every T-cell large granular lymphocyte leukemia patient had at least one immunodominant TCR beta clonotype.

These receptors lack a known antigen. Sequenced by immunoSEQ multiplex PCR; TCRdb stores in-frame clones only, minus some. Of roughly 9,300 clones in the sample, roughly 90% were seen once. Sample: peripheral blood mononuclear cells. The receptors derive from a man older than 75 with T-cell large granular lymphocyte leukemia. Some clones in this sample may be carry-over from other donors' samples.

The chain carries TRBV30 and TRBJ1-1, with unresolved D. CDR1 GTSNPN and CDR2 SVGIG come from the germline V gene (reference sequence). The V gene lost 2 bases and the J gene lost 8 bases, with 12 bases spanning the gap. This CDR3 comprises 12 residues. In DNA, the CDR3 is TGTGCCTGGAGTCTTAAGGGTGTCGAAGCTTTCTTT. Encoded protein: CAWSLKGVEAFF.

The chain combines TRBV28 with TRBJ1-2, with D maybe TRBD1 (6 bases). The CDR3 consists of 13 residues. Germline values: CDR1 MDHEN, CDR2 SYDVKM. Between the trimmed V and J ends, which lost 4 bases and 9 bases, there was a span of 15 bases. CDR3 in amino acids: CASSWEGGRSYTF. The CDR3 DNA follows: TGTGCCAGCAGTTGGGAGGGGGGCCGGAGCTACACCTTC.

In this sample, this clone turned up once. V gene TRBV6-6 combines with J gene TRBJ1-4, with TRBD1 matching 7 bases. The length of the CDR3 is 16 residues. Germline V gene lookup returns CDR1 MNHNY and CDR2 SVGAGI (reference sequence). V shed 5 bases and J 0 bases; nucleotides not matched to a gene: 6. DNA of the CDR3: TGTGCCAGCAGTCTGGGGACAGATCCAACTAATGAAAAACTGTTTTTT. It is translated as CASSLGTDPTNEKLFF.

V gene TRBV20-1 combines with J gene TRBJ2-7, with D unclear. This CDR3 contains 10 residues. Germline values: CDR1 DFQATT, CDR2 SNEGSKA (reference sequence). The V and J ends lost 2 bases and 5 bases respectively, with 4 bases between them. The CDR3 DNA reads TGCAGTGCTAGACTCCACGAGCAGTACTTC. This sequence encodes CSARLHEQYF.

This chain uses TRBV5-4 with TRBJ2-2; D is undetermined. This CDR3 spans 15 amino acids. Trimming took off 0 bases at V and 1 base at J, with 7 bases between the two ends. The germline V gene has CDR1 SGHNT and CDR2 YYREEE (reference sequence). CDR3 residues: CASSLGAGNTGELFF. CDR3 nucleotides: TGTGCCAGCAGCTTGGGTGCAGGGAACACCGGGGAGCTGTTTTTT.

J is TRBJ2-7 and V is TRBV4-1; TRBD1 is a possible D gene (6 bases). The CDR3 is made up of 16 amino acids. The V gene lost 1 base and the J gene lost 3 bases, with 16 bases spanning the gap. CDR1 and CDR2 (germline): MGHRA, YSYEKL. The CDR3 reads CASSQVGRGKYYEQYF. DNA for the CDR3: TGCGCCAGCAGCCAAGTTGGCAGGGGAAAATACTACGAGCAGTACTTC.

The chain uses TRBV5-4 and TRBJ1-2; 7 nucleotides match TRBD1. Germline assignment: CDR1 SGHNT and CDR2 YYREEE (reference sequence). The CDR3 length is 15 residues. V dropped 2 bases and J dropped 5; count of bases not matched to a gene: 9. As DNA, the CDR3 is TGTGCCAGCAGCTTCCTGGGGGACAGTCTGTATGGCTACACCTTC. It specifies CASSFLGDSLYGYTF. Based on the CDR3 plus reference TRBV5-4 and TRBJ1-2, the full variable domain is ETGVTQSPTHLIKTRGQQVTLRCSSQSGHNTVSWYQQALGQGPQFIFQYYREEENGRGNFPPRFSGLQFPNYSSELNVNALELDDSALYLCASSFLGDSLYGYTFGSGTRLTVV.

The chain links TRBV15 to TRBJ2-7, with D hard to call. This CDR3 has 15 amino acids. Germline V CDR1 and CDR2: LNHNV, YYDKDF (reference sequence). The V end was cut by 0 bases, the J end by 0 bases, with 9 bases between. The CDR3 protein is CATSRDAVSSYEQYF. CDR3 bases: TGTGCCACCAGCAGAGATGCAGTCAGCTCCTACGAGCAGTACTTC. The full variable domain, its missing parts supplied by reference TRBV15 and TRBJ2-7, is DAMVIQNPRYQVTQFGKPVTLSCSQTLNHNVMYWYQQKSSQAPKLLFHYYDKDFNNEADTPDNFQSRRPNTSFCFLDIRSPGLGDTAMYLCATSRDAVSSYEQYFGPGTRLTVT.

This chain joins TRBV7-2 and TRBJ2-7; D is ambiguous. The length of the CDR3 is 13 residues. V was shortened by 1 base and J by 3 bases, with 7 bases between the two germline ends. Germline values: CDR1 SGHTA, CDR2 FQGNSA. For the CDR3, the DNA is TGTGCCAGCAGCTTAGACAGACTCTACGAGCAGTACTTC. Protein: CASSLDRLYEQYF.

This sequence joins TRBV18 and TRBJ1-5; D gene uncertain. V was shortened by 5 bases and J by 1 base, with 9 bases between the two germline ends. This CDR3 is built from 14 residues. From germline, CDR1 is KGHSH and CDR2 LQKENI. CDR3 amino acids: CASSSETSNQPQHF. DNA of the CDR3: TGTGCCAGCTCATCAGAGACAAGCAATCAGCCCCAGCATTTT. Full variable domain (remainder filled in from reference TRBV18 and TRBJ1-5): NAGVMQNPRHLVRRRGQEARLRCSPMKGHSHVYWYRQLPEEGLKFMVYLQKENIIDESGMPKERFSAEFPKEGPSILRIQQVVRGDSAAYFCASSSETSNQPQHFGDGTRLSIL.

This chain uses TRBV6-1 with TRBJ1-1, with TRBD1 identical over 8 bases. Trimming removed 6 bases from V and 4 bases from J; junction bases left unmatched: 4. Looked up from germline, CDR1 is MNHNS and CDR2 is SASEGT. This CDR3 region has 13 residues. The DNA of the CDR3 is TGTGCCAGCAGCTCAGGGGGCGGCACTGAAGCTTTCTTT. Translating it yields CASSSGGGTEAFF.

The chain recombines TRBV5-1 with TRBJ1-1; 10 nucleotides agree with TRBD1. The J segment lost 4 bases and the V segment lost 3 bases, leaving 9 bases of the junction unmatched. Germline CDR1 and CDR2: SGHRS and YFSETQ. This CDR3 comprises 16 residues. The CDR3, as DNA: TGCGCCAGCAGCTCTCAGACAGGGGGCTTGGTCACTGAAGCTTTCTTT. The encoded protein is CASSSQTGGLVTEAFF.

V gene TRBV5-1 combines with J gene TRBJ1-4; 9 bases agree with TRBD1. The CDR3 is made up of 17 amino acids. J lost 3 bases, V lost 4 bases, and 10 bases had no gene match. Germline assignment: CDR1 SGHRS and CDR2 YFSETQ. The CDR3 protein is CASSPGQGALANEKLFF. Written as DNA, the CDR3 is TGCGCCAGCAGCCCGGGACAGGGCGCCTTGGCTAATGAAAAACTGTTTTTT.

V is TRBV7-9 and J is TRBJ1-2; D gene uncertain. Trimming took 5 bases from V and 5 from J, leaving 12 bases between them. CDR1 and CDR2 (germline): SEHNR, FQNEAQ (reference sequence). This CDR3 contains 13 residues. The CDR3 DNA is TGTGCCAGCAGCCCGGACTCTCAATATGGCTACACCTTC. Its translation is CASSPDSQYGYTF.

V and J are TRBV7-6 and TRBJ2-7, with 9 nucleotides matching TRBD1. CDR1 is SGHVS and CDR2 is FNYEAQ in the germline V gene. The V segment lost 1 base and the J segment 2 bases; nucleotides outside the gene matches: 6. The CDR3 loop spans 16 amino acids. The CDR3 protein is CASSLGDRAQTYEQYF. CDR3 nucleotide sequence: TGTGCCAGCAGCTTAGGGGACAGGGCACAGACCTACGAGCAGTACTTC.

This chain links TRBV5-4 with TRBJ2-7, with 8 bases that match TRBD1. With V trimmed by 4 bases and J by 5 bases, 11 bases remained unmatched. Germline CDR1 and CDR2: SGHNT and YYREEE (reference sequence). This CDR3 spans 15 amino acids. The CDR3 spells CASSIRDRSSHEQYF. CDR3 nucleotides: TGTGCCAGCAGCATAAGGGACAGGTCGTCCCACGAGCAGTACTTC.